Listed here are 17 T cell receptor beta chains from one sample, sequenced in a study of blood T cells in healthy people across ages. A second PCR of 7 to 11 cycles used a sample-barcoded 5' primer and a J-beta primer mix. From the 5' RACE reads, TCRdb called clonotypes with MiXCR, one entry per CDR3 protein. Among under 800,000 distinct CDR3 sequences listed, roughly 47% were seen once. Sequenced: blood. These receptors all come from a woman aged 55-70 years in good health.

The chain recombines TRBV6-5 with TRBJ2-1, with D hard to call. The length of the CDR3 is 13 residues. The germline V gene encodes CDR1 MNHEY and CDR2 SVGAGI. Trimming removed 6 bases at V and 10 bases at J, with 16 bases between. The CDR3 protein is CASRPPGLDEQFF. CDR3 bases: TGTGCCAGCAGGCCCCCCGGCCTCGACGAGCAGTTCTTC.

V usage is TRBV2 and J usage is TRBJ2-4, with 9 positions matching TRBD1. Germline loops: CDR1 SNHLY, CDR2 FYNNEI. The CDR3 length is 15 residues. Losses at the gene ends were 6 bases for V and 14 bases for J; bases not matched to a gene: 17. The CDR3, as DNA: TGTGCCAGCAGCGAATCACAGGGGGCCACGACCCGAGAGTACTTC. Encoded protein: CASSESQGATTREYF.

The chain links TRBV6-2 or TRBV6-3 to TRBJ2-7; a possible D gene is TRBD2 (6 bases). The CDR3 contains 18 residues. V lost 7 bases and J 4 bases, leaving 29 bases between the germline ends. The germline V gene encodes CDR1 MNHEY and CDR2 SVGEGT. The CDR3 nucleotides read TGTGCCAGCACGGAGGGACGTCACCCATTCGACATCCCTTACGAGCAGTACTTC. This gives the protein CASTEGRHPFDIPYEQYF.

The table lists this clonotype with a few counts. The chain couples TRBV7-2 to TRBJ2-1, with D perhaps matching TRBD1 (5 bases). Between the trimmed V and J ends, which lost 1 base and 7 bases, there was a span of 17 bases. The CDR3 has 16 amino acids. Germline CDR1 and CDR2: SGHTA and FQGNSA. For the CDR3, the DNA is TGTGCCAGCAGCTTAGAAGTATCTCAGGGTGTGAATGAGCAGTTCTTC. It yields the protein CASSLEVSQGVNEQFF.

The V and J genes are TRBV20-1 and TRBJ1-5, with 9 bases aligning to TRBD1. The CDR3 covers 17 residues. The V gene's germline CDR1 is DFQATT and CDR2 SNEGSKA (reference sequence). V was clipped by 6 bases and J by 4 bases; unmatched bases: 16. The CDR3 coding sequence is TGCAGTGCGGAGGGTACCGGGACAGGGTTTCGGAATCAGCCCCAGCATTTT. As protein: CSAEGTGTGFRNQPQHF.

CDR3 in DNA: TGCAGTGCTAGAGACTTACACAGGTTGAACACTGAAGCTTTCTTT. It is translated as CSARDLHRLNTEAFF. J is TRBJ1-1 and V is TRBV20-1; D may be TRBD1 (5 bases). The CDR3 loop spans 15 amino acids. Between the trimmed V and J ends, which lost 0 bases and 0 bases, there was a span of 11 bases. Looked up from germline, CDR1 is DFQATT and CDR2 is SNEGSKA (reference sequence).

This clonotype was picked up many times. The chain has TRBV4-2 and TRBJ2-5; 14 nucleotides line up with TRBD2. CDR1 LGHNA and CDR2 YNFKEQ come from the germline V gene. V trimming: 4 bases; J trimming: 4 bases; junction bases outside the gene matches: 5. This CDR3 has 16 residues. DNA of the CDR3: TGTGCCAGCAGCCCAGGGACTAGCGGGAGTCCAGAGACCCAGTACTTC. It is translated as CASSPGTSGSPETQYF.

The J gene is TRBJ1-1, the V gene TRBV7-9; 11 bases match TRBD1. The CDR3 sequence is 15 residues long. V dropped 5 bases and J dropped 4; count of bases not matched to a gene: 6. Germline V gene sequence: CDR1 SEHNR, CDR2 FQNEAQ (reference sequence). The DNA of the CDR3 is TGTGCCAGCAGCCCCAGGACAGGGGGCCGCACTGAAGCTTTCTTT. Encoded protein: CASSPRTGGRTEAFF.

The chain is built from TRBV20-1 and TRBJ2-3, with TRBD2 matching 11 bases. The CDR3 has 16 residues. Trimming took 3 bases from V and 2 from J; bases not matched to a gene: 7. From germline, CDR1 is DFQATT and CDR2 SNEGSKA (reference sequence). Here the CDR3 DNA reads TGCAGTGCTAGTATCCGACTAGCGGGAATCACAGATACGCAGTATTTT. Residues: CSASIRLAGITDTQYF.

CDR3 protein: CASSLDHRQYNSPLHF. In DNA form, the CDR3 reads TGTGCCAGCAGCTTAGATCACAGACAGTATAATTCACCCCTCCACTTT. The chain combines TRBV11-2 with TRBJ1-6, with a tentative D call TRBD1 (5 bases). Germline assignment: CDR1 SGHAT and CDR2 FQNNGV. The CDR3 has 16 amino acids. Trimming cost V 0 bases and J 4 bases, with 10 bases left between them.

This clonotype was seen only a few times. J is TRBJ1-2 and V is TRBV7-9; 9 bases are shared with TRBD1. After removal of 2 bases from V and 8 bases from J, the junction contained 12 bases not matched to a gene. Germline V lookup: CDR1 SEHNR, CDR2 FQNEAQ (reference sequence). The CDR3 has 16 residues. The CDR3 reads CASSLTGQGSYEGYTF. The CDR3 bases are TGTGCCAGCAGCTTAACCGGACAGGGGTCATATGAAGGCTACACCTTC.

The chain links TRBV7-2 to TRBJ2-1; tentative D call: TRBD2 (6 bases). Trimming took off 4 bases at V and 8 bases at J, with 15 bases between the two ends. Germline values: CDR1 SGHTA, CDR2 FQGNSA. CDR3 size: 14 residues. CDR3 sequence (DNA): TGTGCCAGCAGCTACGGGGCGGGGCCCTATGAGCAGTTCTTC. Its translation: CASSYGAGPYEQFF.

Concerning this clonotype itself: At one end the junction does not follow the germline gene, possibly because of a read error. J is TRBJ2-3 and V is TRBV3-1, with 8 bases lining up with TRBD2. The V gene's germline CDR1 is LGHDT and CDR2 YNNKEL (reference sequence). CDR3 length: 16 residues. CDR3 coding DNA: TGTGCCGGCAGCCAGGTGGCGGGGGGCCCCACAGATACGCAGTATTTT. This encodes CAGSQVAGGPTDTQYF.

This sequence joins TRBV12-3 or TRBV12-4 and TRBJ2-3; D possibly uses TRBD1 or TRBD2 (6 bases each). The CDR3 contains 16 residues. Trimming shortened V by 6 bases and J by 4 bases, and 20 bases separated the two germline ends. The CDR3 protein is CASRFNRRGRADTQYF. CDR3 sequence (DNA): TGTGCCAGCAGATTTAACAGGAGGGGGAGAGCAGATACGCAGTATTTT.

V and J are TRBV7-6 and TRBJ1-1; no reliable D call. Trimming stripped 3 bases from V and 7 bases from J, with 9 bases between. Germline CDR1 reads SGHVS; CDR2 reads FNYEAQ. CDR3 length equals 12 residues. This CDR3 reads CASSLTGYEAFF. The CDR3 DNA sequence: TGTGCCAGCAGCTTGACGGGGTATGAAGCTTTCTTT.

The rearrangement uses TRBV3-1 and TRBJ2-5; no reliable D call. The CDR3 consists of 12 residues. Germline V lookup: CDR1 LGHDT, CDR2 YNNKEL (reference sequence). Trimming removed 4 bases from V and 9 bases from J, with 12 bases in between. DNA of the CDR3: TGTGCCAGCAGCCCCAACATGGAGTCCCAGTACTTC. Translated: CASSPNMESQYF.

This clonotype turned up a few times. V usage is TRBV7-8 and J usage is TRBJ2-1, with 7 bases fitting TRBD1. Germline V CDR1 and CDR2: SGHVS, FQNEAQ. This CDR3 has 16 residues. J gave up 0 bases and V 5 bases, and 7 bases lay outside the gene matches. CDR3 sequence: CASSPLTGTSYNEQFF. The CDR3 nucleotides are TGTGCCAGCAGCCCCCTGACAGGGACCTCCTACAATGAGCAGTTCTTC. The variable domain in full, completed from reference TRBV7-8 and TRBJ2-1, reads GAGVSQSPRYKVAKRGQDVALRCDPISGHVSLFWYQQALGQGPEFLTYFQNEAQLDKSGLPSDRFFAERPEGSVSTLKIQRTQQEDSAVYLCASSPLTGTSYNEQFFGPGTRLTVL.